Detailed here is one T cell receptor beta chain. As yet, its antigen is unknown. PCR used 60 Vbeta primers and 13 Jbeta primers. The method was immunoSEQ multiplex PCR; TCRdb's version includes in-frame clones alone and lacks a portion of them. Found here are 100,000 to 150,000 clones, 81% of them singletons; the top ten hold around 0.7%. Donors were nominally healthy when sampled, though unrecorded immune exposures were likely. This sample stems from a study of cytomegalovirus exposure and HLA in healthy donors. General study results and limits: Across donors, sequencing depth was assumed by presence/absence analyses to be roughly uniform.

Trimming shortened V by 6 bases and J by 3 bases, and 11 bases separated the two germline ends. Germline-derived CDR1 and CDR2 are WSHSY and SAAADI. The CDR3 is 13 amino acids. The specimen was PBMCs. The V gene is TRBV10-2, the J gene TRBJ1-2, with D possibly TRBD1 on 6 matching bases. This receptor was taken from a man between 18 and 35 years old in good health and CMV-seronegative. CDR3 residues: CASRGDTYYGYTF. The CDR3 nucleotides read TGCGCCAGCAGAGGGGACACCTACTATGGCTACACCTTC.